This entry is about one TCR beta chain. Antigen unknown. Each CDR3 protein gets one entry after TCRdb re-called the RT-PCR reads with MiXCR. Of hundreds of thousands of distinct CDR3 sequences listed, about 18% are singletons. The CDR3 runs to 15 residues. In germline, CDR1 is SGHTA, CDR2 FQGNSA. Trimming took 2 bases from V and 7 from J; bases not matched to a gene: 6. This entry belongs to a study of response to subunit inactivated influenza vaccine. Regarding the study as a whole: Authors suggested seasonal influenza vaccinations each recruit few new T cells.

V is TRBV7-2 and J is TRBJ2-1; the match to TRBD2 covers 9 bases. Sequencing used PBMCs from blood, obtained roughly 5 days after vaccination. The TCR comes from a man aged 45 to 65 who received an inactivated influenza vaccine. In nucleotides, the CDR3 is TGTGCCAGCAGCTTATCTAGCGGGATTTTAAATGAGCAGTTCTTC. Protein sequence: CASSLSSGILNEQFF.